This record looks at one T cell receptor (beta chain) sequence and its context. This sample was included in a study of cytomegalovirus exposure and HLA in healthy donors. The donors were members of the validation cohort comprising about 130 subjects, separate from the approximately 700-subject first cohort. Measured with immunoSEQ multiplex PCR; TCRdb has only the in-frame clones, and not every one. The sample shows some 240,000 clones, 75% to 90% of them seen only once. This sequence was found in a woman aged 18 to 35 in good health and CMV-seronegative. Sequenced sample: PBMCs.

CDR3 sequence reads: CASSISGRRTNYGYTF. CDR3 nucleotide sequence: TGTGCCAGCAGTATATCCGGACGTAGAACTAACTATGGCTACACCTTC. V usage is TRBV5-4 and J usage is TRBJ1-2; D not resolved. This CDR3 spans 16 amino acids. V gave up 5 bases and J gave up 0 bases, with 17 bases separating them. Germline CDR1 SGHNT, CDR2 YYREEE (reference sequence).